This section outlines one TCR beta chain sequence together with its context. This sample is drawn from a study of blood T cell repertoires in COVID-19. CDR1 is MNHEY and CDR2 is SMNVEV in the germline V gene (reference sequence). CDR3 length: 19 residues. Trimming cost V 4 bases and J 2 bases; bases outside gene matches: 14. The data were produced by immunoSEQ multiplex PCR, yet TCRdb's version contains in-frame clones alone and is incomplete. This table has fewer than 85,000 clones, 84% appearing once. The chain is built from TRBV27 and TRBJ2-1; 10 nucleotides line up with TRBD2. The sequencing sample was made of peripheral blood. The sequence was obtained from a human donor in a cohort sampled during active COVID-19. The CDR3 DNA reads as TGTGCCAGCAGTTCTACCTACCCGGAGCGGGGGGGCCCCTACAATGAGCAGTTCTTC. This gives the protein CASSSTYPERGGPYNEQFF.